A single sample gave rise to the 32 T cell receptor beta chains below, sequenced in a study of blood T cell repertoires in COVID-19. Assay used: immunoSEQ multiplex PCR; TCRdb lists only in-frame clones, some missing. Of 150,000 to 160,000 clones listed, roughly 83% are singletons. Sequenced sample: peripheral blood. Source of these receptors: a woman aged 60-75 years with acute or convalescent COVID-19.

The chain carries TRBV7-2 and TRBJ1-5; D possibly corresponds to TRBD1 (5 bases). This CDR3 spans 18 amino acids. The V gene lost 5 bases and the J gene lost 7 bases, with 27 bases spanning the gap. Germline V gene data show CDR1 as SGHTA and CDR2 as FQGNSA. The DNA of the CDR3 is TGTGCCAGCAGCAAGCAATTACCGGAGGGGAGGGCAGGGCAGCCCCAGCATTTT. Protein product: CASSKQLPEGRAGQPQHF.

This chain connects TRBV3-1 (or the pseudogene TRBV3-2) to TRBJ1-2, with a tentative D call TRBD1 (6 bases). The CDR3 totals 15 residues. V lost 7 bases, J lost 0 bases, and 15 bases lay in between. CDR1 is LGHDT, CDR2 YNNKEL, per germline (reference sequence). The CDR3 spells CASTRTEGANYGYTF. Here the CDR3 DNA reads TGTGCCAGCACCCGTACTGAGGGGGCTAACTATGGCTACACCTTC.

The rearrangement links TRBV6-5 to TRBJ1-2; 7 nucleotides agree with TRBD1. V gave up 6 bases and J gave up 5 bases; unmatched junction bases: 12. The CDR3 is made up of 15 amino acids. The germline V gene has CDR1 MNHEY and CDR2 SVGAGI. This CDR3 is CASSRTGQAWYGYTF. Written as DNA, the CDR3 is TGTGCCAGCAGCCGCACCGGACAGGCTTGGTATGGCTACACCTTC.

The rearrangement joins TRBV28 to TRBJ1-6; 7 bases align to TRBD1. CDR3 length: 16 amino acids. V was pared by 6 bases and J by 0 bases, with 5 bases of the junction left unmatched. Germline values: CDR1 MDHEN, CDR2 SYDVKM. This CDR3 reads CASSPTGSSYNSPLHF. In DNA form, the CDR3 reads TGTGCCAGCAGCCCGACAGGGAGCTCCTATAATTCACCCCTCCACTTT.

The chain's CDR3 is CASSPPQAGFGDPQYF. Written as DNA, the CDR3 is TGTGCCAGCTCACCACCGCAGGCAGGATTCGGGGATCCCCAGTACTTC. The chain has TRBV18 and TRBJ2-5; D might be TRBD2 (5 bases). Germline loops: CDR1 KGHSH, CDR2 LQKENI. The CDR3 length is 16 residues. V was clipped by 0 bases and J by 9 bases, with 20 bases between them.

The chain joins TRBV11-2 to TRBJ2-7; 10 bases map to TRBD2. The germline CDR1 and CDR2 sequences are SGHAT and FQNNGV. This CDR3 is built from 16 residues. After removal of 3 bases from V and 3 bases from J, the junction contained 8 bases not matched to a gene. CDR3 sequence reads: CASSFRGSGGFYEQYF. CDR3 in DNA: TGTGCCAGCAGCTTCCGGGGTAGCGGGGGGTTCTACGAGCAGTACTTC.

The chain uses TRBV4-2 and TRBJ1-1; 8 bases line up with TRBD1. The CDR3 runs 13 residues. Germline lookup yields CDR1 LGHNA and CDR2 YNFKEQ. Trimming took 4 bases from V and 5 from J; bases not matched to a gene: 3. The CDR3 sequence: CASSRGQGTEAFF. The CDR3, as DNA: TGTGCCAGCAGCCGCGGACAGGGAACTGAAGCTTTCTTT.

This clone was detected only a few times. This chain joins TRBV7-3 and TRBJ1-2, with 7 bases identical to TRBD1. V lost 5 bases, J lost 0 bases, and 3 bases stayed unmatched. The V gene's germline CDR1 is SGHTA and CDR2 FQGTGA. This CDR3 contains 14 residues. CDR3 in amino acids: CASSRDSANYGYTF. In DNA, the CDR3 is TGTGCCAGCAGCCGGGACAGCGCTAACTATGGCTACACCTTC.

The CDR3 here is CSVESTGNTIYF. The CDR3 DNA reads as TGCAGCGTCGAGTCTACTGGAAACACCATATATTTT. The genes are TRBV29-1 and TRBJ1-3; D is unclear. V was clipped by 6 bases and J by 2 bases, with 8 bases between them. Germline V gives CDR1 SQVTM, CDR2 ANQGSEA. The CDR3 loop spans 12 amino acids.

In its sample, this clone was seen once. The V gene is TRBV24-1, the J gene TRBJ1-5, with TRBD1 matching 9 bases. The germline CDR1 and CDR2 sequences are KGHDR and SFDVKD. V shed 2 bases and J 0 bases; nucleotides not matched to a gene: 13. The CDR3 consists of 20 residues. The CDR3 DNA sequence: TGTGCCACCAGTGATTGGGGTGGACAGGGGAATTCTTATAGCAATCAGCCCCAGCATTTT. This sequence encodes CATSDWGGQGNSYSNQPQHF.

The V call is TRBV9, the J call TRBJ1-3; weak D call: TRBD1 (6 bases). V was shortened by 2 bases and J by 2 bases, with 11 bases between the two germline ends. Germline V gene lookup returns CDR1 SGDLS and CDR2 YYNGEE. The CDR3 has 15 amino acids. CDR3 amino acids: CASSVSGTPGNTIYF. The CDR3 DNA reads TGTGCCAGCAGCGTCTCCGGGACACCTGGAAACACCATATATTTT.

The V call is TRBV10-2, the J call TRBJ2-5; 12 bases are shared with TRBD2. Losses at the gene ends were 6 bases for V and 4 bases for J; bases not matched to a gene: 12. The CDR3 runs 17 residues. In germline, CDR1 is WSHSY, CDR2 SAAADI. In DNA form, the CDR3 reads TGCGCCAGCAGGGCTCTAGCGGGGGGGAGGATAGGAGAGACCCAGTACTTC. Translating it yields CASRALAGGRIGETQYF.

J is TRBJ2-3 and V is TRBV11-2; TRBD2 matches 14 bases. Per the germline V gene, CDR1 is SGHAT and CDR2 is FQNNGV. After removal of 5 bases from V and 4 bases from J, the junction contained 5 bases not matched to a gene. The CDR3 consists of 16 residues. CDR3 region: CASSPTSGGAADTQYF. In nucleotides, the CDR3 is TGTGCCAGCAGCCCGACTAGCGGGGGGGCCGCAGATACGCAGTATTTT.

The J gene is TRBJ2-3, the V gene TRBV24-1; 8 positions match TRBD2. J gave up 3 bases and V 9 bases, and 13 bases lay outside the gene matches. The CDR3 totals 16 residues. In germline, CDR1 is KGHDR, CDR2 SFDVKD. The CDR3 region has the DNA TGTGCCACCGCCTTCGGGAGGGGGGGCAGTACAGATACGCAGTATTTT. This gives the protein CATAFGRGGSTDTQYF.

The chain employs TRBV25-1 and TRBJ1-2; 8 nucleotides match TRBD1. Germline V gene data show CDR1 as MGHDK and CDR2 as SYGVNS. The trim removed 6 bases at V and 3 bases at J, leaving 12 bases unmatched. This CDR3 has 16 residues. The CDR3 reads CASRGGQEGGYYGYTF. In DNA form, the CDR3 reads TGTGCCAGCAGGGGGGGACAGGAGGGCGGCTACTATGGCTACACCTTC.

This chain joins TRBV5-4 and TRBJ1-2; D perhaps matches TRBD1 (6 bases). Trimming took 1 base from V and 8 from J, leaving 18 bases between them. The germline V gene has CDR1 SGHNT and CDR2 YYREEE (reference sequence). The CDR3 length is 15 residues. The DNA for the CDR3 is TGTGCCAGCAGCTTGAGGTACAGGGCCGCTCGAGGCTACACCTTC. Its protein is CASSLRYRAARGYTF.

This sequence joins TRBV29-1 and TRBJ2-7; D is perhaps TRBD1 (5 bases). Germline V lookup: CDR1 SQVTM, CDR2 ANQGSEA. V was trimmed by 2 bases and J by 2 bases, leaving 10 bases between them. The CDR3 runs to 13 residues. The CDR3 is CSVEYRTAYEQYF. CDR3 DNA sequence: TGCAGCGTTGAATACAGGACGGCCTACGAGCAGTACTTC.

The gene calls are TRBV30 and TRBJ1-2; 7 positions match TRBD1. Looked up from germline, CDR1 is GTSNPN and CDR2 is SVGIG (reference sequence). The CDR3 consists of 16 residues. V dropped 1 base and J dropped 1; count of bases not matched to a gene: 9. The CDR3 sequence is CAWSGMRQGINYGYTF. CDR3 bases: TGTGCCTGGAGTGGAATGAGACAGGGAATTAACTATGGCTACACCTTC.

The chain recombines TRBV6-2 or TRBV6-3 with TRBJ2-7; the match to TRBD2 covers 12 bases. The CDR3 sequence is 16 residues long. Unmatched junction bases numbered 9, after V lost 4 bases and J lost 5 bases. CDR1 MNHEY and CDR2 SVGEGT come from the germline V gene. This CDR3 reads CASSSQLAGGVHEQYF. DNA of the CDR3: TGTGCCAGCAGTTCCCAACTAGCGGGGGGAGTCCACGAGCAGTACTTC.

This clone was picked up a small number of times. The genes are TRBV10-2 and TRBJ1-4; D is possibly TRBD1 (6 bases). The germline gives CDR1 WSHSY, CDR2 SAAADI. With 5 bases removed from V and 7 bases from J, the gap between germline ends came to 17 bases. This CDR3 has 15 amino acids. Here the CDR3 reads CASSYDRGAREKLFF. The CDR3 DNA reads as TGCGCCAGCAGTTACGACCGGGGGGCGCGTGAAAAACTGTTTTTT.

This sequence joins TRBV9 and TRBJ2-5; TRBD1 might be the D (6 bases). The V gene lost 3 bases and the J gene lost 1 base, with 13 bases spanning the gap. The CDR3 runs to 15 residues. Germline loops: CDR1 SGDLS, CDR2 YYNGEE. This CDR3 is CASSAFGQLQETQYF. The CDR3 coding sequence is TGTGCCAGCAGCGCTTTTGGACAGCTCCAAGAGACCCAGTACTTC.

This clone appeared a few times. The chain carries TRBV4-1 and TRBJ1-2; D ambiguous. This CDR3 spans 15 amino acids. The germline V gene encodes CDR1 MGHRA and CDR2 YSYEKL. V lost 3 bases, J lost 2 bases, and 13 bases lay in between. The CDR3 is CASSHILRENYGYTF. The CDR3, as DNA: TGCGCCAGCAGCCACATACTCCGGGAGAACTATGGCTACACCTTC.

The chain has TRBV5-6 and TRBJ1-6, with D perhaps TRBD1 (5 bases). This CDR3 comprises 17 residues. Germline V gene lookup returns CDR1 SGHDT and CDR2 YYEEEE. The ends were cut back, 4 bases at V and 8 bases at J, with 22 bases in the middle. DNA of the CDR3: TGTGCCAGCAGCACACGGAAAACAGCAGGGATGGATTCACCCCTCCACTTT. This gives the protein CASSTRKTAGMDSPLHF.

This clone showed up just a few times. V gene TRBV20-1 combines with J gene TRBJ2-4, with D possibly matching TRBD2 (5 bases). The V gene lost 3 bases and the J gene lost 3 bases, with 12 bases spanning the gap. CDR3 length: 14 residues. Germline-derived CDR1 and CDR2 are DFQATT and SNEGSKA (reference sequence). The chain's CDR3 is CSASRTAGKNIQYF. The CDR3 nucleotides are TGCAGTGCTAGTAGGACTGCCGGCAAAAACATTCAGTACTTC.

This rearrangement joins TRBV3-1 (or the pseudogene TRBV3-2) to TRBJ2-5; 7 nucleotides match TRBD1. In germline, CDR1 is LGHDT, CDR2 YNNKEL (reference sequence). V lost 1 base, J lost 1 base, and 6 bases stayed unmatched. The CDR3 contains 16 residues. As DNA, the CDR3 is TGTGCCAGCAGCCAAGGTTACTCAGGGGGCCAAGAGACCCAGTACTTC. Translation: CASSQGYSGGQETQYF.

This clone was counted once. V usage is TRBV29-1 and J usage is TRBJ2-1, with TRBD1 matching 9 bases. The V segment lost 4 bases and the J segment 2 bases; nucleotides outside the gene matches: 3. The CDR3 spans 14 residues. Per the germline V gene, CDR1 is SQVTM and CDR2 is ANQGSEA. CDR3 DNA sequence: TGCAGCGTTGCGGGACAGGGACCCTACAATGAGCAGTTCTTC. Translating gives CSVAGQGPYNEQFF.

This chain connects TRBV19 to TRBJ1-2; TRBD1 agrees at 9 bases. Germline lookup yields CDR1 LNHDA and CDR2 SQIVND (reference sequence). This CDR3 comprises 13 residues. V trimming: 10 bases; J trimming: 1 base; junction bases outside the gene matches: 4. The CDR3 nucleotides read TGTGCCACATGGACAGGGGTTAACTATGGCTACACCTTC. Its translation is CATWTGVNYGYTF.

This chain joins TRBV7-2 and TRBJ1-2; a possible D gene is TRBD1 (6 bases). The CDR3 runs 15 residues. The V gene's germline CDR1 is SGHTA and CDR2 FQGNSA. The V and J ends lost 2 bases and 4 bases respectively, with 14 bases between them. CDR3 DNA sequence: TGTGCCAGCAGCTTACCCTCCGCAGGGGTCTATGGCTACACCTTC. The encoded protein is CASSLPSAGVYGYTF.

CDR3 residues: CASSDGANYGYTF. The CDR3 DNA is TGCGCCAGCAGTGACGGGGCTAACTATGGCTACACCTTC. The genes are TRBV10-2 and TRBJ1-2; D is unresolved. The germline V gene has CDR1 WSHSY and CDR2 SAAADI. V was trimmed by 3 bases and J by 0 bases, leaving 5 bases between them. The CDR3 spans 13 residues.

This chain uses TRBV12-3 or TRBV12-4 with TRBJ2-7; 10 nucleotides align to TRBD2. V was clipped by 6 bases and J by 11 bases; unmatched bases: 10. The CDR3 runs to 13 residues. Written as DNA, the CDR3 is TGTGCCAGCAGACTAGCGGGGAACATACGAGAGTACTTC. It encodes CASRLAGNIREYF.

The chain has TRBV9 and TRBJ1-4; D is ambiguous. CDR1 is SGDLS and CDR2 is YYNGEE in the germline V gene. V lost 0 bases to trimming and J lost 8 bases, with 11 bases between them. The CDR3 length is 14 residues. As DNA, the CDR3 is TGTGCCAGCAGCGTAGCACAGTCGGGAGAAAAACTGTTTTTT. This codes for CASSVAQSGEKLFF.

The chain couples TRBV19 to TRBJ2-2, with D perhaps TRBD1 (6 bases). V lost 4 bases to trimming and J lost 1 base, with 7 bases between them. The length of the CDR3 is 14 residues. Germline CDR1 reads LNHDA; CDR2 reads SQIVND (reference sequence). In DNA, the CDR3 is TGTGCCAGTAGTAAGGGACAGAACACCGGGGAGCTGTTTTTT. This sequence encodes CASSKGQNTGELFF.